This is a list of T cell receptor beta chains from one sample in a study of PD-L1 blockade in urothelial cancer. TCRdb keeps only in-frame clones here, not all; method: immunoSEQ multiplex PCR. Altogether about 81,000 clones are present, roughly nine tenths being singletons, with the ten largest covering around 10%. Material: PBMCs, obtained around atezolizumab (anti-PD-L1) treatment. These TCRs come from a man aged 55 to 70 with urothelial cancer. Each CDR3 is given with its conserved first and last residue. Fields, in order: V gene, J gene, clone size, D gene, CDR3 DNA, CDR3 protein. The D gene is left open where the match is weak. Part of the rows lack a size; the others show once, few, many or a class for expanded clones.

TRBV5-1	TRBJ2-3	-	TRBD2	TGCGCCAGCAGCTCCGGGACTAGCGGAACAGATACGCAGTATTTT	CASSSGTSGTDTQYF
TRBV5-5	TRBJ2-2	-	TRBD1	TGTGCCAGCAGCCGACCGGGACAGGAGAACACCGGGGAGCTGTTTTTT	CASSRPGQENTGELFF
TRBV5-4	TRBJ1-2	few	TRBD1	TGTGCCAGCAGCTTGGGGGACAGGGAAAACTATGGCTACACCTTC	CASSLGDRENYGYTF
TRBV9	TRBJ2-7	-	TRBD1	TGTGCCAGCAGCGTAGAGGGGGCCGACAGGGGCGAGCAGTACTTC	CASSVEGADRGEQYF
TRBV9	TRBJ2-7	-	-	TGTGCCAGCAGCGCGCCAGGCAACGAGCAGTACTTC	CASSAPGNEQYF
TRBV9	TRBJ1-1	-	TRBD1	TGTGCCAGCAGCGTGACAGGGGTTAGCAGGGATGAAGCTTTCTTT	CASSVTGVSRDEAFF
TRBV4-2	TRBJ1-2	-	-	TGTGCCAGCAGCCAACCCGGGGACAATCCCAACCACACCTTC	CASSQPGDNPNHTF
TRBV28	TRBJ2-4	-	-	TGTGCCACTTTGGAGCGGCTAGCCAAAAACATTCAGTACTTC	CATLERLAKNIQYF
TRBV30	TRBJ1-6	-	-	TGTGCCTGGGGCCGCGGGCTGGCCCTCCACTTT	CAWGRGLALHF
TRBV27	TRBJ2-1	-	-	TGTGCCAGCAGTTTAATCTCTTCTCCCAATGAGCAGTTCTTC	CASSLISSPNEQFF
TRBV27	TRBJ1-1	-	-	TGTGCCAGCAGTTTAAGCCCAGGGATGAACACTGAAGCTTTCTTT	CASSLSPGMNTEAFF
TRBV5-6	TRBJ2-7	once	-	TGTGCCAGCAGCTTGGTATCCCTCTCCTACGAGCAGTACTTC	CASSLVSLSYEQYF
TRBV19	TRBJ2-1	-	TRBD2	TGTGCCAGTAGAACCCCGTACGGGGGGGACAATGAGCAGTTCTTC	CASRTPYGGDNEQFF
TRBV7-7	TRBJ2-1	-	-	TGTGCCAGCAGCGCCGGTGGGGGCGGCGCCTACAATGAGCAGTTCTTC	CASSAGGGGAYNEQFF
TRBV5-1	TRBJ2-1	-	TRBD2	TGCGCCAGCAGTCCGACTAGCGGGAGCGGGAGTGAGCAGTTCTTC	CASSPTSGSGSEQFF
TRBV18	TRBJ2-5	-	TRBD2	TGTGCCAGCTCCCCGGGACTAGCGGGGATTGGCCAAGAGACCCAGTACTTC	CASSPGLAGIGQETQYF
TRBV21-1	TRBJ1-1	-	-	TGTGCCAGCAGCAAAGTGGACAGGGTGAACACTGAAGCTTTCTTT	CASSKVDRVNTEAFF
TRBV4-2	TRBJ1-5	-	-	TGTGCCAGCAGCCAAGATCGGGACTATAGCAATCAGCCCCAGCATTTT	CASSQDRDYSNQPQHF
TRBV30	TRBJ2-7	-	-	TGTGCCTGGACGATCGGGGGTAGCTCCTACGAGCAGTACTTC	CAWTIGGSSYEQYF
TRBV5-1	TRBJ2-3	-	-	TGCGCCAGCAGCTCCGCGGGGGCCACAGATACGCAGTATTTT	CASSSAGATDTQYF
TRBV13	TRBJ2-7	-	-	TGTGCCAGCAGCAAACCTCCAGACTCCTACGAGCAGTACTTC	CASSKPPDSYEQYF
TRBV7-2	TRBJ1-6	-	-	TGTGCCAGCAGCTCACAGAATAATTCACCCCTCCACTTT	CASSSQNNSPLHF
TRBV6-4	TRBJ1-2	few	TRBD1	TGTGCCGGAGACACCGGGACAGGGGGCAATGGCTACACCTTC	CAGDTGTGGNGYTF
TRBV7-3	TRBJ2-1	-	-	TGTGCCAGCAGCTTACCTGGGGGCGGCTACAATGAGCAGTTCTTC	CASSLPGGGYNEQFF
TRBV30	TRBJ2-6	-	TRBD1	TGTGCCTGGAACAGGGGTTACGGGGCCAACGTCCTGACTTTC	CAWNRGYGANVLTF
TRBV7-9	TRBJ2-7	-	TRBD1	TGTGCCAGCAGCGTCCGGGACAGGGACGAGCAGTACTTC	CASSVRDRDEQYF
TRBV12-5	TRBJ2-5	-	-	TGTGCTAGTGCTCCCCACGGAGGGACCCAGTACTTC	CASAPHGGTQYF
TRBV27	TRBJ2-2	-	-	TGTGCCAGCAGTTTCCCGGGGACACCCGAGCTGTTTTTT	CASSFPGTPELFF
TRBV18	TRBJ2-5	-	-	TGTGCCAGCTCACCCCCCGGGGAGGAGACCCAGTACTTC	CASSPPGEETQYF
TRBV6-1	TRBJ1-1	-	TRBD1	TGTGCCAGCGGGGACAGGATAGACTACACTGAAGCTTTCTTT	CASGDRIDYTEAFF
TRBV11-2	TRBJ1-2	once	TRBD1	TGTGCCAGCAGCTTAGATGGGACAGCAACCTCACCCTATGGCTACACCTTC	CASSLDGTATSPYGYTF
TRBV7-2	TRBJ1-5	-	TRBD1	TGTGCCAGCAGCTCTCAGGGGGATCAGCCCCAGCATTTT	CASSSQGDQPQHF
TRBV6-1	TRBJ1-1	-	-	TGTGCCAGCAGCTGGGGACAGAACACTGAAGCTTTCTTT	CASSWGQNTEAFF
TRBV7-9	TRBJ2-3	-	TRBD1	TGTGCCAGCAGCTTAGGGGTGACAGGGAGCGCAGATACGCAGTATTTT	CASSLGVTGSADTQYF
TRBV5-1	TRBJ2-7	-	-	TGCGCCAGCAGCTTGGGGCTGGCAGGAGGCTCCTACGAGCAGTACTTC	CASSLGLAGGSYEQYF
TRBV4-3	TRBJ2-3	-	-	TGCGCCAGCAGCCAAGTTACCTATAGGGGGGGCGACACAGATACGCAGTATTTT	CASSQVTYRGGDTDTQYF
TRBV7-2	TRBJ2-1	once	-	TGTGCCAGCAGCTTAGCGGCGGGCGCGAACAATGAGCAGTTCTTC	CASSLAAGANNEQFF
TRBV7-3	TRBJ1-4	-	TRBD1	TGTGCCAGCAGCCAAGGGGACAGAAAACGAGTTGGGGAAAAACTGTTTTTT	CASSQGDRKRVGEKLFF
TRBV5-4	TRBJ2-1	-	TRBD1	TGTGCCAGCAGCCCCCGGGACAGGGGGCTCAATGAGCAGTTCTTC	CASSPRDRGLNEQFF
TRBV5-1	TRBJ2-5	-	-	TGCGCCAGCAGCCAAACACAAGAGACCCAGTACTTC	CASSQTQETQYF
TRBV29-1	TRBJ1-5	-	-	TGCAGCGTTGGGGAGGGAGATCAGCCCCAGCATTTT	CSVGEGDQPQHF
TRBV5-1	TRBJ2-5	-	TRBD2	TGCGCCAGCAGCCAGGGGACTAGTCAGGAGACCCAGTACTTC	CASSQGTSQETQYF
TRBV4-3	TRBJ2-2	-	TRBD2	TGCGCCAGCAGCCGCTTCCTGGCGGGGGTAAACACCGGGGAGCTGTTTTTT	CASSRFLAGVNTGELFF
TRBV18	TRBJ2-7	-	-	TGTGCCAGCTCACCAGTAACAGGGTTCTCCTACGAGCAGTACTTC	CASSPVTGFSYEQYF
TRBV19	TRBJ2-2	-	-	TGTGCCAGTAGTCCCGGGGATTGGGGCGGGGAGCTGTTTTTT	CASSPGDWGGELFF
TRBV29-1	TRBJ1-1	-	-	TGCAGCGCCGTCGCGGGGGAGACTGAAGCTTTCTTT	CSAVAGETEAFF
TRBV29-1	TRBJ1-6	-	TRBD1	TGCAGCGTAGCTAGGACAGGGGATTCACCCCTCCACTTT	CSVARTGDSPLHF
TRBV5-4	TRBJ1-1	-	TRBD1	TGTGCCAGCAGTCCCCCCGGGACAGGTGCCATGAACACTGAAGCTTTCTTT	CASSPPGTGAMNTEAFF